This TCR beta chain was recovered during a study of CXCR3-negative and CXCR3-positive naive CD8 T cells. Overall study results and limits: From TRB CDR3 properties, TCR strength was inferred; surface CD5 did not differ between naive subsets. Naive cells with CXCR3 showed TRB CDR3s that were more hydrophobic than those in CXCR3-negative naive cells. PBMCs showed partially decreased CXCR3 expression after cryopreservation, and most assays used fresh PBMCs. In naive cells, CXCR3-negative and CXCR3-positive subsets had similar TRBV-TRBJ usage; memory cells differed.

CDR1 is MNHEY and CDR2 is SVGEGT in the germline V gene. The CDR3 is 15 amino acids. Naive cells were sorted as CD45RO-, CCR7+, CD27+ and CD95-. A note on this clonotype: Its antigen is unknown.

Libraries were UMI-labeled 5' RACE TRB cDNA. TCRdb reprocessed the 5' RACE reads, with one entry per CDR3 protein and no DNA. The data show 130,000 to 150,000 distinct CDR3 sequences, and the top ten clones hold around 0.3%. This clonotype was sampled from a human donor in good health. Some clones in this sample may be carry-over from other donors' samples. Input material: naive CXCR3+ CD8+ T cells from blood. As for subset: CD45RO-CCR7+CD27+CD95- naive CD8+ T cells expressing CXCR3 (TNR3+). This chain joins TRBV6-2 or TRBV6-3 and TRBJ1-3; checking the TCRdb D call of TRBD1 is not possible without DNA. CDR3 region: CASSDGDNSGNTIYF.